The source of this T cell receptor beta chain is a study of technical replicates of blood from a few donors. The method was immunoSEQ multiplex PCR; TCRdb's version includes in-frame clones alone and lacks a portion of them. Of roughly 71,000 clones in the sample, around nine tenths were seen once. This CDR3 has 15 amino acids. CDR1 and CDR2 from the germline V gene are MNHEY and SMNVEV (reference sequence). V trimming: 3 bases; J trimming: 4 bases; junction bases outside the gene matches: 5. The source is a human donor in good health. Material for sequencing was T cells isolated from PBMCs. This chain links TRBV27 with TRBJ2-5; TRBD2 agrees at 10 bases. Written as DNA, the CDR3 is TGTGCCAGCAGTTTTGGTCTAGCGGGAGTAGAGACCCAGTACTTC. It encodes CASSFGLAGVETQYF.